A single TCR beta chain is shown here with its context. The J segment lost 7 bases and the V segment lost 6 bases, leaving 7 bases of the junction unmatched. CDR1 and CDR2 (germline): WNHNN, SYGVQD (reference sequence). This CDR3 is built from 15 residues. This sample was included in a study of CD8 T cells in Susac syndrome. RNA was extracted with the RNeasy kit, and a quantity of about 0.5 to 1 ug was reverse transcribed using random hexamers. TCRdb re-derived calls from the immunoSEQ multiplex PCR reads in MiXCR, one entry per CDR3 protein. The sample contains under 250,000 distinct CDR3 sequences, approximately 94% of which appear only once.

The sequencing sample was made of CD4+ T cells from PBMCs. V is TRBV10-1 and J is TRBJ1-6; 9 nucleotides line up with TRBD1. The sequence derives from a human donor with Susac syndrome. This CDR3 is CASSPGTGTNSPLHF. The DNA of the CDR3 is TGCGCCAGCAGCCCAGGGACAGGGACCAATTCACCCCTCCACTTT.